This paragraph reports one TCR beta chain. The data were taken from a study of T cell clonotyping in hematopoietic cell transplantation. This CDR3 spans 14 amino acids. V was clipped by 9 bases and J by 4 bases; unmatched bases: 9. Per germline, CDR1 LNHDA and CDR2 SQIVND (reference sequence). TCRdb's copy holds only in-frame clones and misses some; the assay was immunoSEQ multiplex PCR. The top ten hold 7.7% of the sample, which has about 7,200 clones, around 88% seen once. The rearrangement joins TRBV19 to TRBJ1-5; 7 nucleotides align to TRBD1. The sequencing here drew on PBMCs, taken 100 days after allogeneic stem cell transplant. The clonotype originates from a male patient aged 18 to 35 who had an allogeneic stem cell transplant from a related donor, so the T cells may come from the graft donor. Some clones in this sample may be carry-over from other donors' samples. This CDR3 is CASHRDRGNQPQHF. The CDR3 coding sequence is TGTGCCAGCCATCGGGACAGAGGGAATCAGCCCCAGCATTTT. Complete variable domain (other parts from reference TRBV19 and TRBJ1-5): DGGITQSPKYLFRKEGQNVTLSCEQNLNHDAMYWYRQDPGQGLRLIYYSQIVNDFQKGDIAEGYSVSREKKESFPLTVTSAQKNPTAFYLCASHRDRGNQPQHFGDGTRLSIL.